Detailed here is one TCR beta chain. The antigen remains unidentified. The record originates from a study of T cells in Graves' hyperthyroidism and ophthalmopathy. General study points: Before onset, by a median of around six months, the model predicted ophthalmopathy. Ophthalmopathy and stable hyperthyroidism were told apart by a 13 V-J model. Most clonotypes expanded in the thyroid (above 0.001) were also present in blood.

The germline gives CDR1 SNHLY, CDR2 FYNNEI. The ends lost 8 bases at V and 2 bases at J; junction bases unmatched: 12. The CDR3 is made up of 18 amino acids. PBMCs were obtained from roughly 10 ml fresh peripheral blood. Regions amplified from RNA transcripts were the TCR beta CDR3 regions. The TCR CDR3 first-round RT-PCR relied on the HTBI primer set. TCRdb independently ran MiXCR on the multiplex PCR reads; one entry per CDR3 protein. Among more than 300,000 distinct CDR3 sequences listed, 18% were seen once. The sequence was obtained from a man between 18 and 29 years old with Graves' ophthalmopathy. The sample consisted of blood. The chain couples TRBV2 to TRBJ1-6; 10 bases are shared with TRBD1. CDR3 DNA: TGTGCCAGCCACCCCATGGGGACAGGGGCCACCTATAATTCACCCCTCCACTTT. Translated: CASHPMGTGATYNSPLHF.